This paragraph reports one T cell receptor (beta chain). Its target is not known. Libraries were prepared by immunoSEQ multiplex PCR; TCRdb keeps only in-frame clonotypes and omits some of them. Among about 350,000 clones listed, 85% were seen once. Indicated treatment: around 19 received Ad26.COV2.S at low or high dose, single or two shots; about five received placebo; per-sample allocation not given. Day 63 after the first injection of vaccine or placebo was the sampling time. Based in Boston, the donor was an adult of 18-55 years. The data stem from a study of Ad26.COV2.S vaccination and SARS-CoV-2 variants. Study details: Doses of Ad26.COV2.S were injected into muscle once or twice, 56 days apart. General study points: It was vaccine recipients, not placebo recipients, who had the higher spike-specific TCR breadth.

The germline CDR1 and CDR2 sequences are SGHDN and FVKESK. The V gene lost 1 base and the J gene lost 1 base, with 10 bases spanning the gap. The CDR3 has 16 residues. The source material was peripheral blood, sampled in a trial of Ad26.COV2.S vaccine versus placebo. This clonotype originated in a person aged 18-65 years who received the Ad26.COV2.S COVID-19 vaccine or a placebo. This chain uses TRBV14 with TRBJ2-2; the D is unclear. CDR3 loop: CASSQVPQKNTGELFF. Here the CDR3 DNA reads TGTGCCAGCAGCCAAGTTCCGCAGAAGAACACCGGGGAGCTGTTTTTT.